In its sample, the clone carrying this T cell receptor beta chain was seen many times. Its target is unknown. Trimming took 0 bases from V and 4 from J, leaving 5 bases between them. CDR1 and CDR2 (germline): SGHRS, YFSETQ. The CDR3 extends over 13 amino acids. This sample was included in a study of identical twins. Study-wide results and caveats: Beta out-of-frame twin sharing showed a weaker excess. Without tracking the same donors, conclusions rested on cross-sectional statistical analysis.

Each CDR3 protein is one row after TCRdb ran MiXCR on the 5' RACE reads. Seen here are approximately 220,000 distinct CDR3 sequences, 6.5% to 9% observed once, and the top ten hold 5% to 6%. A further study also used this sample, focusing on yellow fever vaccine responses in identical twins.

The clonotype originates from a woman aged 18-35 years in good health. The sequenced material came from CD8+ T cells sorted from blood. The chain recombines TRBV5-1 with TRBJ1-5; D gene uncertain. The CDR3 protein is CASSLDNNQPQHF. CDR3 DNA sequence: TGCGCCAGCAGCTTGGACAATAATCAGCCCCAGCATTTT.